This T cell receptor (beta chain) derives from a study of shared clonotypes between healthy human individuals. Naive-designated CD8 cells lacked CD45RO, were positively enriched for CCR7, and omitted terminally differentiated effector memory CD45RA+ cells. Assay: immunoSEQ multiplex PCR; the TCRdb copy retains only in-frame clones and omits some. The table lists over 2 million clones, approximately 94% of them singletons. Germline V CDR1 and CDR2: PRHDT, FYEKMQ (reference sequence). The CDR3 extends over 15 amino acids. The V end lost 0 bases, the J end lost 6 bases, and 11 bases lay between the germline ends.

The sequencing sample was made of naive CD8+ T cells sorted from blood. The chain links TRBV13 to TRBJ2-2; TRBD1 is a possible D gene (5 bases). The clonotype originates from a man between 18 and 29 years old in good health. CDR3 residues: CASSLGQGLPGELFF. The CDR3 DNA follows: TGTGCCAGCAGCTTAGGCCAGGGATTACCCGGGGAGCTGTTTTTT.